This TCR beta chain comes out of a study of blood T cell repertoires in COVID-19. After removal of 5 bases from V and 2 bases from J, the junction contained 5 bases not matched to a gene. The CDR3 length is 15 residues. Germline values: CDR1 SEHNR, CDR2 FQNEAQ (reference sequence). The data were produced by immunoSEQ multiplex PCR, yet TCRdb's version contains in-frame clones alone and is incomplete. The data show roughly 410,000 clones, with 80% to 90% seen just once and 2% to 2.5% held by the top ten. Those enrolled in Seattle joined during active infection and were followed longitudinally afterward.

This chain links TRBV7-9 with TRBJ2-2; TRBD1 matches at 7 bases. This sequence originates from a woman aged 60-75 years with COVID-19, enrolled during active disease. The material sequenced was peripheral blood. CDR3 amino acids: CASSPDRVNTGELFF. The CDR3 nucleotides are TGTGCCAGCAGCCCCGACAGGGTAAACACCGGGGAGCTGTTTTTT.